This TCR beta chain was captured by sequencing in a study of cytomegalovirus exposure and HLA in healthy donors. The data were produced by immunoSEQ multiplex PCR, yet TCRdb's version contains in-frame clones alone and is incomplete. The sample has tens of thousands of clones, around 90% seen once; the top ten hold about 3.8%. Study conclusions and caveats: It was found in a later analysis that first-cohort TCR clusters tended to co-occur in the 120 validation repertoires. According to the study, roughly 160 TCR beta chains were cytomegalovirus-associated. Cytomegalovirus status was reportedly diagnosed by the classifier with high specificity and sensitivity.

Between the trimmed V and J ends, which lost 5 bases and 9 bases, there was a span of 14 bases. CDR1 and CDR2 (germline): SGHTA, FQGNSA. This CDR3 is 12 amino acids long. Points on this clone: The target antigen is unknown.

The donors were members of the validation cohort comprising about 130 subjects, separate from the roughly 650-subject first cohort. This sequence originates from a woman under 30 in good health and CMV-seropositive. V and J are TRBV7-2 and TRBJ2-7; D might be TRBD1 (6 bases). The sequenced sample was PBMCs. The CDR3 loop is CASSLTGPGQYF. The CDR3, as DNA: TGTGCCAGCAGCCTGACAGGTCCCGGGCAGTACTTC.